These 27 T cell receptor beta chains share one sample of origin, sequenced in a study of blood T cell repertoires in COVID-19. Sequencing was performed with immunoSEQ multiplex PCR; in TCRdb, only in-frame clones are kept and a portion is missing. The sample yields 100,000 to 140,000 clones, approximately 88% seen once. The sample was peripheral blood. These receptors came from a man aged 50-60 years with active or convalescent COVID-19.

The chain carries TRBV5-1 and TRBJ2-3; 11 bases map to TRBD2. CDR3 size: 17 residues. The ends lost 4 bases at V and 0 bases at J; junction bases unmatched: 7. Germline CDR1 is SGHRS and CDR2 is YFSETQ. The CDR3 loop reads CASSAGLADPSTDTQYF. CDR3 DNA: TGCGCCAGCAGCGCGGGACTAGCGGATCCTAGCACAGATACGCAGTATTTT.

This clone was recorded once. The chain combines TRBV7-2 with TRBJ2-7; maybe TRBD2 (6 bases). The germline gives CDR1 SGHTA, CDR2 FQGNSA. The CDR3 totals 15 residues. V was clipped by 3 bases and J by 4 bases, with 16 bases between them. The CDR3 DNA reads TGTGCCAGCAGCTTGGGGGGTGGTGGAGGGTACGAGCAGTACTTC. Encoded protein: CASSLGGGGGYEQYF.

The V call is TRBV18, the J call TRBJ2-3; no clear D gene. CDR3 length: 17 residues. The V and J ends lost 3 bases and 0 bases respectively, with 16 bases between them. The germline CDR1 and CDR2 sequences are KGHSH and LQKENI. The CDR3 protein is CASSPAHLVVSTDTQYF. The DNA of the CDR3 is TGTGCCAGCTCACCGGCCCACCTGGTGGTCAGCACAGATACGCAGTATTTT.

The chain employs TRBV19 and TRBJ2-3; 9 nucleotides align to TRBD2. The CDR3 is made up of 15 amino acids. The V gene end was trimmed by 5 bases and the J gene end by 4 bases; junction bases not matched to a gene: 7. The V gene's germline CDR1 is LNHDA and CDR2 SQIVND (reference sequence). CDR3 nucleotides: TGTGCCAGTAGTTTAGCGGGAGCGGTGCCAGATACGCAGTATTTT. As protein: CASSLAGAVPDTQYF.

The chain has TRBV28 and TRBJ2-3; 8 bases align to TRBD2. The J segment lost 9 bases and the V segment lost 8 bases, leaving 13 bases of the junction unmatched. The CDR3 has 14 amino acids. Germline CDR1 MDHEN, CDR2 SYDVKM. CDR3 sequence: CASLEGRGGKTQYF. CDR3 in DNA: TGTGCCAGCCTGGAGGGACGGGGGGGGAAAACGCAGTATTTT.

The chain uses TRBV7-8 and TRBJ1-1; 7 bases are a match to TRBD1. The V gene end was trimmed by 5 bases and the J gene end by 5 bases; junction bases not matched to a gene: 5. Germline V lookup: CDR1 SGHVS, CDR2 FQNEAQ. The CDR3 is 13 residues long. CDR3 protein: CASSLTGDTEAFF. The CDR3 DNA reads TGTGCCAGCAGCCTAACAGGGGATACTGAAGCTTTCTTT.

The chain employs TRBV6-1 and TRBJ1-2, with D possibly being TRBD1 (5 bases). Germline loops: CDR1 MNHNS, CDR2 SASEGT. V lost 4 bases to trimming and J lost 4 bases, with 22 bases between them. This CDR3 has 17 residues. Here the CDR3 reads CASSASGWGEESYGYTF. CDR3 nucleotide sequence: TGTGCCAGCAGTGCCAGTGGTTGGGGCGAAGAAAGCTATGGCTACACCTTC.

The gene calls are TRBV24-1 and TRBJ2-1; D might be TRBD2 (5 bases). Trimming left V 3 bases short and J 3 bases short, with 17 bases between. Germline V gives CDR1 KGHDR, CDR2 SFDVKD. This CDR3 comprises 17 residues. The CDR3 here is CATSDTDYPSVYNEQFF. CDR3 in DNA: TGTGCCACCAGTGATACTGACTACCCGTCGGTCTACAATGAGCAGTTCTTC.

This clone was seen a few times. This chain joins TRBV6-2 or TRBV6-3 and TRBJ2-5; weak D call: TRBD1 (5 bases). Trimming left V 5 bases short and J 1 base short, with 8 bases between. The CDR3 contains 13 residues. Germline V gene lookup returns CDR1 MNHEY and CDR2 SVGEGT. The chain's CDR3 is CASSHDSQETQYF. DNA for the CDR3: TGTGCCAGCAGTCACGACAGCCAAGAGACCCAGTACTTC.

The CDR3: CASSLPDRTALGYTF. The CDR3 DNA reads TGTGCCAGCAGTCTCCCGGACAGAACCGCTCTTGGCTACACCTTC. The gene calls are TRBV28 and TRBJ1-2; tentative D call: TRBD1 (6 bases). There are 15 residues in the CDR3. The V and J ends lost 5 bases and 7 bases respectively, with 20 bases between them. Germline CDR1 and CDR2: MDHEN and SYDVKM.

This chain joins TRBV6-5 and TRBJ1-3; D call uncertain. The CDR3 runs 15 residues. CDR1 and CDR2 from the germline V gene are MNHEY and SVGAGI. The germline V and J ends were trimmed by 4 bases and 4 bases, with 14 bases remaining between them. The CDR3 DNA reads as TGTGCCAGCAGTTCAAACACGGGATCGGGAAACACCATATATTTT. Its translation is CASSSNTGSGNTIYF.

V gene TRBV2 combines with J gene TRBJ1-1; 7 positions agree with TRBD1. V shed 9 bases, J shed 5 bases, and the junction held 9 bases outside the gene matches. The CDR3 runs to 13 residues. Germline-derived CDR1 and CDR2 are SNHLY and FYNNEI. The CDR3 region has the DNA TGTGCCAGTCGAACAGGGGTCCAAACTGAAGCTTTCTTT. It translates to CASRTGVQTEAFF.

The chain carries TRBV19 and TRBJ2-7; 10 nucleotides align to TRBD1. CDR1 is LNHDA and CDR2 is SQIVND in the germline V gene (reference sequence). The CDR3 length is 16 residues. The J segment lost 2 bases and the V segment lost 5 bases, leaving 9 bases of the junction unmatched. In nucleotides, the CDR3 is TGTGCCAGTAGTCCCCTTCCAGGACAGGGGGCCTACGAGCAGTACTTC. It codes for CASSPLPGQGAYEQYF.

The chain has TRBV2 and TRBJ1-5; D may be TRBD1 (5 bases). The V and J ends lost 11 bases and 5 bases respectively, with 16 bases between them. The CDR3 spans 13 residues. Germline values: CDR1 SNHLY, CDR2 FYNNEI. The CDR3 nucleotides are TGTGCCTCCTTGGGGGGGTTCGATCAGCCCCAGCATTTT. Its translation: CASLGGFDQPQHF.

The chain uses TRBV7-6 and TRBJ2-7; TRBD2 aligns across 7 bases. Germline V lookup: CDR1 SGHVS, CDR2 FNYEAQ. Trimming took 1 base from V and 1 from J; bases not matched to a gene: 25. There are 22 residues in the CDR3. CDR3 region: CASSLGASGVAGERGVSYEQYF. The CDR3 DNA reads as TGTGCCAGCAGCTTAGGTGCATCTGGGGTGGCGGGAGAACGCGGCGTGTCCTACGAGCAGTACTTC.

V and J are TRBV28 and TRBJ1-3; D unclear. V shed 3 bases and J shed 0 bases, with 6 bases lying between them. The CDR3 runs 14 residues. Germline assignment: CDR1 MDHEN and CDR2 SYDVKM. The CDR3: CASSLVYSGNTIYF. The CDR3 nucleotides are TGTGCCAGCAGTTTGGTCTACTCTGGAAACACCATATATTTT. Full variable domain (outside the CDR3, taken from reference TRBV28 and TRBJ1-3): DVKVTQSSRYLVKRTGEKVFLECVQDMDHENMFWYRQDPGLGLRLIYFSYDVKMKEKGDIPEGYSVSREKKERFSLILESASTNQTSMYLCASSLVYSGNTIYFGEGSWLTVV.

The CDR3 loop is CASSLAGEQFF. Here the CDR3 DNA reads TGTGCCAGCTCGCTCGCGGGTGAGCAGTTCTTC. The chain is built from TRBV18 and TRBJ2-1; D possibly corresponds to TRBD2 (5 bases). V was cut by 6 bases and J by 9 bases, with 9 bases left in between. The CDR3 is 11 residues long. Germline V gene lookup returns CDR1 KGHSH and CDR2 LQKENI.

This clone has just a few counts. J is TRBJ2-1 and V is TRBV2; D possibly corresponds to TRBD2 (6 bases). Deletions cut 8 bases from V and 4 bases from J, with 12 bases between. The CDR3 has 13 amino acids. Germline V gives CDR1 SNHLY, CDR2 FYNNEI. The CDR3 sequence is CASWGDSYNEQFF. The CDR3 nucleotides are TGTGCCAGCTGGGGGGACTCGTACAATGAGCAGTTCTTC.

The chain is built from TRBV28 and TRBJ2-7; tentatively, D is TRBD2 (6 bases). The germline V and J ends were trimmed by 7 bases and 9 bases, with 16 bases remaining between them. The CDR3 extends over 12 amino acids. From germline, CDR1 is MDHEN and CDR2 SYDVKM. DNA for the CDR3: TGTGCCAGCACCCCCGGGGGATCAGGGCAGTACTTC. It translates to CASTPGGSGQYF.

The rearrangement links TRBV3-1 (or the pseudogene TRBV3-2) to TRBJ2-7; 8 nucleotides align to TRBD1. J gave up 6 bases and V 0 bases, and 4 bases lay outside the gene matches. Germline V lookup: CDR1 LGHDT, CDR2 YNNKEL (reference sequence). The CDR3 loop spans 14 amino acids. CDR3 amino acids: CASSQEGGTGEQYF. CDR3 bases: TGTGCCAGCAGCCAAGAAGGCGGGACAGGCGAGCAGTACTTC.

This chain links TRBV19 with TRBJ1-5, with 7 bases identical to TRBD1. Germline values: CDR1 LNHDA, CDR2 SQIVND (reference sequence). With V trimmed by 5 bases and J by 7 bases, 11 bases remained unmatched. The CDR3 covers 15 residues. CDR3 sequence (DNA): TGTGCCAGTAGTGATACAGGGGCGAGAAGGCAGCCCCAGCATTTT. Amino acids: CASSDTGARRQPQHF.

The rearrangement joins TRBV21-1 to TRBJ2-7; the table's D call TRBD1 went unverified against the DNA. TRBV21-1 is termed a pseudogene. The CDR3 consists of 15 residues. The CDR3 loop is CASSKVERGDYEQYF. CDR3 DNA sequence: TGTGCCAGCAGCAAAGTGGAAAGGGGCGATTACGAGCAGTACTTC.

The chain couples TRBV30 to TRBJ2-1; no clear D. There are 13 residues in the CDR3. Germline-derived CDR1 and CDR2 are GTSNPN and SVGIG (reference sequence). Deletions cut 0 bases from V and 4 bases from J, with 7 bases between. The CDR3 is CAWSVHEYNEQFF. The CDR3 coding sequence is TGTGCCTGGAGTGTACACGAATACAATGAGCAGTTCTTC.

A remark on this clone: The junction departs from the called germline gene at one end, perhaps through a read error. This sequence joins TRBV28 and TRBJ2-3; D possibly corresponds to TRBD1 (5 bases). This CDR3 is 14 amino acids long. Germline CDR1 MDHEN, CDR2 SYDVKM. The CDR3 sequence: CASSLHRLPYTQYF. CDR3 nucleotides: TGTGCCAGCAGTTTGCACAGGTTGCCATATACACAGTATTTT.

This clone was counted once. The rearrangement links TRBV30 to TRBJ2-3; 11 bases agree with TRBD1. This CDR3 is built from 14 residues. Germline loops: CDR1 GTSNPN, CDR2 SVGIG (reference sequence). The CDR3 reads CARKEGTGGDTQYF. The DNA for the CDR3 is TGTGCACGGAAGGAGGGGACAGGGGGGGATACGCAGTATTTT.

The chain couples TRBV7-2 to TRBJ2-3; D is ambiguous. The germline V and J ends were trimmed by 0 bases and 3 bases, with 4 bases remaining between them. Germline CDR1 SGHTA, CDR2 FQGNSA. This CDR3 contains 13 residues. CDR3 residues: CASSLATTDTQYF. The CDR3 nucleotides are TGTGCCAGCAGCTTAGCGACTACAGATACGCAGTATTTT.

The V call is TRBV6-2 or TRBV6-3, the J call TRBJ1-5, with 7 bases fitting TRBD1. Germline CDR1 MNHEY, CDR2 SVGEGT. This CDR3 spans 14 amino acids. The V gene end was trimmed by 6 bases and the J gene end by 6 bases; junction bases not matched to a gene: 8. The CDR3 region has the DNA TGTGCCAGCAGCCTCGACAGGGCAATTCAGCCCCAGCATTTT. The encoded protein is CASSLDRAIQPQHF.